This T cell receptor (beta chain) was recorded in a study of shared clonotypes between healthy human individuals. Study context: The study used three CD4 naive, three CD4 memory, two CD8 naive and one CD8 memory plate per donor. Whole-study results and caveats: Naive subsets tended to show greater estimated richness than memory subsets.

The genomic DNA of each subset was split evenly across several immunoSEQ plates. About 30,000 T cell genomes, or roughly 200 ng DNA, went into the sorted-subset replicate PCRs. Clones were sequenced by immunoSEQ multiplex PCR, and TCRdb holds only the in-frame ones, with some missing. This sample has almost 750,000 clones; 72% occur once, and the top ten carry about 1.8%. The CDR3 totals 12 residues. CDR1 is SNHLY, CDR2 FYNNEI, per germline. This clone appeared once. Its specificity is not known. One end of the junction is discordant with germline, which a read error may explain. The sequence came from a woman younger than 45 in good health. Sequenced sample: memory CD4+ T cells sorted from blood. Specified subset: CD45RA-negative fraction. The chain employs TRBV2 and TRBJ2-3; no clear D gene. CDR3 residues: CASGDSTDTQYF. The CDR3 DNA reads TGTGCCAGCGGTGACTCCACAGATACGCAGTATTTT.